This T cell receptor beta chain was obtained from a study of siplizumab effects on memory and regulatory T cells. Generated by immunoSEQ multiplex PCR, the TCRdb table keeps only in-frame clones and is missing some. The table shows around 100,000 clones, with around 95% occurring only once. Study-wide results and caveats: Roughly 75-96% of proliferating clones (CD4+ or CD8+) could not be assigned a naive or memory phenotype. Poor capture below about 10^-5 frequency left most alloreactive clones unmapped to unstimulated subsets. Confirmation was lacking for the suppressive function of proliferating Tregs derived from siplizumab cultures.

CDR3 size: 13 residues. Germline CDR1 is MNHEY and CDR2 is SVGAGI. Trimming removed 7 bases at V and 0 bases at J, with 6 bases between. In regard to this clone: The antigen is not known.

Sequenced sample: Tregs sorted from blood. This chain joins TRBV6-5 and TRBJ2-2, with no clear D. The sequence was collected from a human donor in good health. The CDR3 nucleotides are TGTGCCAGCATCGGACCGAACACCGGGGAGCTGTTTTTT. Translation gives CASIGPNTGELFF.